A single sample gave rise to the 26 T cell receptor beta chains below, sequenced in a study of blood T cell repertoires in COVID-19. Produced via immunoSEQ multiplex PCR; TCRdb's table is partial and in-frame only. Among about 120,000 clones listed, about 85% were seen once. The sample was peripheral blood. The source is a woman older than 75 with acute or convalescent COVID-19.

The chain links TRBV5-1 to TRBJ1-3; maybe TRBD1 (5 bases). Per the germline V gene, CDR1 is SGHRS and CDR2 is YFSETQ. Trimming shortened V by 4 bases and J by 0 bases, and 11 bases separated the two germline ends. The CDR3 is 15 amino acids. CDR3 amino acids: CASSTGRSSGNTIYF. In DNA form, the CDR3 reads TGCGCCAGCAGCACAGGACGGAGCTCTGGAAACACCATATATTTT.

The rearrangement joins TRBV7-2 to TRBJ2-3, with 7 bases lining up with TRBD2. Germline CDR1 reads SGHTA; CDR2 reads FQGNSA. This CDR3 comprises 14 residues. J lost 6 bases, V lost 0 bases, and 3 bases had no gene match. CDR3 sequence reads: CASSLAGGVDTQYF. DNA of the CDR3: TGTGCCAGCAGCTTAGCGGGGGGGGTGGATACGCAGTATTTT.

This clone has more than one count but fewer than ten. The chain carries TRBV5-1 and TRBJ2-7; 10 bases are shared with TRBD1. Germline V gene lookup returns CDR1 SGHRS and CDR2 YFSETQ. The CDR3 extends over 14 amino acids. With V trimmed by 4 bases and J by 5 bases, 6 bases remained unmatched. CDR3 residues: CASSRTGTGDEQYF. The CDR3 bases are TGCGCCAGCAGCAGAACCGGGACAGGGGACGAGCAGTACTTC. Based on the CDR3 plus reference TRBV5-1 and TRBJ2-7, the full variable domain is KAGVTQTPRYLIKTRGQQVTLSCSPISGHRSVSWYQQTPGQGLQFLFEYFSETQRNKGNFPGRFSGRQFSNSRSEMNVSTLELGDSALYLCASSRTGTGDEQYFGPGTRLTVT.

As DNA, the CDR3 is TGTGCCAGCAGTTCATCCCGGGACAGGGCTTTCGGCTACACCTTC. Translation: CASSSSRDRAFGYTF. The chain has TRBV6-5 and TRBJ1-2, with 9 nucleotides matching TRBD1. The germline V gene has CDR1 MNHEY and CDR2 SVGAGI. This CDR3 contains 15 residues. The J segment lost 8 bases and the V segment lost 4 bases, leaving 11 bases of the junction unmatched.

This clone was detected once. V gene TRBV7-8 combines with J gene TRBJ1-3; D possibly corresponds to TRBD1 (5 bases). V lost 5 bases and J 0 bases, leaving 17 bases between the germline ends. CDR3 size: 17 residues. The germline V gene has CDR1 SGHVS and CDR2 FQNEAQ. The chain's CDR3 is CASSPRQQSYSGNTIYF. CDR3 nucleotides: TGTGCCAGCAGCCCTAGACAGCAAAGTTACTCTGGAAACACCATATATTTT.

V gene TRBV2 combines with J gene TRBJ2-5, with 11 positions matching TRBD2. This CDR3 contains 15 residues. V shed 3 bases and J 4 bases; nucleotides not matched to a gene: 4. Germline-derived CDR1 and CDR2 are SNHLY and FYNNEI. The CDR3 protein is CASSDPTSGGETQYF. The CDR3 nucleotides read TGTGCCAGCAGTGATCCTACTAGCGGGGGAGAGACCCAGTACTTC. The full variable domain, in which reference TRBV2 and TRBJ2-5 provide the parts outside the CDR3, is EPEVTQTPSHQVTQMGQEVILRCVPISNHLYFYWYRQILGQKVEFLVSFYNNEISEKSEIFDDQFSVERPDGSNFTLKIRSTKLEDSAMYFCASSDPTSGGETQYFGPGTRLLVL.

The count of this clone is one. The chain couples TRBV4-3 to TRBJ1-3; D is possibly TRBD1 (5 bases). CDR1 LGHNA and CDR2 YSLEER come from the germline V gene. V was cut by 1 base and J by 0 bases, with 10 bases left in between. The CDR3 consists of 16 residues. This CDR3 reads CASSQVGAYSGNTIYF. DNA of the CDR3: TGCGCCAGCAGCCAAGTAGGGGCCTACTCTGGAAACACCATATATTTT.

This CDR3 is CSVAGTGGPAFF. The CDR3 DNA reads as TGCAGCGTGGCCGGGACAGGGGGCCCAGCTTTCTTT. The genes are TRBV29-1 and TRBJ1-1, with 12 bases fitting TRBD1. The trim removed 6 bases at V and 10 bases at J, leaving 6 bases unmatched. The CDR3 has 12 residues. Germline lookup yields CDR1 SQVTM and CDR2 ANQGSEA.

The genes are TRBV7-3 and TRBJ1-6; D gene ambiguous. The germline gives CDR1 SGHTA, CDR2 FQGTGA. The CDR3 has 14 amino acids. V lost 2 bases to trimming and J lost 10 bases, with 12 bases between them. This chain's CDR3 is CASSLAGSGSPLHF. The CDR3 DNA reads as TGTGCCAGCAGCTTAGCGGGGAGTGGATCACCCCTCCACTTT.

This clone was observed at least ten times. J is TRBJ1-2 and V is TRBV2, with D possibly TRBD1 on 5 matching bases. Trimming removed 3 bases from V and 3 bases from J, with 11 bases in between. The CDR3 has 14 residues. The germline CDR1 and CDR2 sequences are SNHLY and FYNNEI. CDR3 protein: CASSEDKLYYGYTF. The CDR3 DNA reads as TGTGCCAGCAGTGAGGACAAGCTGTACTATGGCTACACCTTC.

The chain recombines TRBV19 with TRBJ1-5; D unresolved. V shed 6 bases and J shed 2 bases, with 17 bases lying between them. The CDR3 has 16 residues. CDR1 and CDR2 (germline): LNHDA, SQIVND (reference sequence). CDR3 DNA sequence: TGTGCCAGTAGCCGCGGGTTGTTAGTAGGCAATCAGCCCCAGCATTTT. It specifies CASSRGLLVGNQPQHF.

The V gene is TRBV6-5, the J gene TRBJ1-1, with D tentatively TRBD1 (5 bases). The germline gives CDR1 MNHEY, CDR2 SVGAGI. The CDR3 loop spans 14 amino acids. Trimming left V 9 bases short and J 4 bases short, with 18 bases between. The CDR3 spells CARRGGVYGTEAFF. Here the CDR3 DNA reads TGTGCCAGAAGGGGAGGGGTTTATGGCACTGAAGCTTTCTTT.

V is TRBV28 and J is TRBJ1-5; TRBD1 might be the D (5 bases). The CDR3 has 16 amino acids. V shed 6 bases and J shed 0 bases, with 15 bases lying between them. Germline V gene lookup returns CDR1 MDHEN and CDR2 SYDVKM. The CDR3 is CASSPSGRDSNQPQHF. DNA of the CDR3: TGTGCCAGCAGCCCTTCCGGCAGGGATAGCAATCAGCCCCAGCATTTT.

This chain uses TRBV5-1 with TRBJ1-4; D unclear. Germline loops: CDR1 SGHRS, CDR2 YFSETQ. Trimming took 0 bases from V and 8 from J, leaving 11 bases between them. The CDR3 is made up of 14 amino acids. The CDR3 coding sequence is TGCGCCAGCAGCTTGGTATCCGGGAGCGAAAAACTGTTTTTT. It encodes CASSLVSGSEKLFF.

A note on this clone: Other DNA sequences in the same sample also yield this CDR3. The rearrangement links TRBV25-1 to TRBJ1-2; 10 positions agree with TRBD1. Germline V gives CDR1 MGHDK, CDR2 SYGVNS. The CDR3 covers 16 residues. V shed 3 bases and J 4 bases; nucleotides not matched to a gene: 8. The CDR3 sequence is CASSDPGTGEVYGYTF. Written as DNA, the CDR3 is TGTGCCAGCAGTGACCCCGGGACAGGGGAAGTCTATGGCTACACCTTC.

The chain links TRBV7-9 to TRBJ1-2; D perhaps matches TRBD1 (6 bases). This CDR3 contains 15 residues. The germline CDR1 and CDR2 sequences are SEHNR and FQNEAQ (reference sequence). V was trimmed by 1 base and J by 7 bases, leaving 16 bases between them. CDR3 region: CASSLETGTQAGYTF. The CDR3 nucleotides are TGTGCCAGCAGCTTAGAGACCGGGACACAAGCTGGCTACACCTTC.

The rearrangement links TRBV10-3 to TRBJ1-3; tentative D call: TRBD1 (5 bases). V lost 9 bases to trimming and J lost 0 bases, with 12 bases between them. The CDR3 runs to 14 residues. The V gene's germline CDR1 is ENHRY and CDR2 SYGVKD. This chain's CDR3 is CAMAEGLSGNTIYF. CDR3 nucleotide sequence: TGTGCCATGGCAGAGGGACTCTCTGGAAACACCATATATTTT.

The CDR3: CASSPLRGNTEAFF. As DNA, the CDR3 is TGTGCCAGCAGCCCCCTCAGGGGGAACACTGAAGCTTTCTTT. The chain combines TRBV28 with TRBJ1-1; D may be TRBD1 (6 bases). Germline V gene sequence: CDR1 MDHEN, CDR2 SYDVKM. The V end lost 6 bases, the J end lost 1 base, and 12 bases lay between the germline ends. This CDR3 has 14 residues.

The rearrangement uses TRBV19 and TRBJ1-2, with D tentatively TRBD1 (6 bases). V was shortened by 5 bases and J by 1 base, with 11 bases between the two germline ends. The length of the CDR3 is 14 residues. Germline V gene lookup returns CDR1 LNHDA and CDR2 SQIVND (reference sequence). CDR3 sequence: CASSVGQSNYGYTF. The CDR3 nucleotides read TGTGCCAGTAGTGTCGGACAGAGTAACTATGGCTACACCTTC.

This chain connects TRBV11-2 to TRBJ2-5; perhaps TRBD2 as D (6 bases). The germline gives CDR1 SGHAT, CDR2 FQNNGV. This CDR3 has 17 amino acids. Trimming shortened V by 0 bases and J by 2 bases, and 16 bases separated the two germline ends. CDR3 in amino acids: CASSLESTYRGQETQYF. CDR3 DNA sequence: TGTGCCAGCAGCTTAGAATCGACATACCGGGGGCAAGAGACCCAGTACTTC.

The chain uses TRBV9 and TRBJ2-3; 7 bases align to TRBD1. Unmatched junction bases numbered 0, after V lost 0 bases and J lost 2 bases. CDR3 length equals 14 residues. CDR1 SGDLS and CDR2 YYNGEE come from the germline V gene. This CDR3 is CASSVEGATDTQYF. CDR3 coding DNA: TGTGCCAGCAGCGTAGAGGGGGCCACAGATACGCAGTATTTT.

V and J are TRBV19 and TRBJ2-6, with 14 bases lining up with TRBD2. CDR3 size: 20 residues. CDR1 is LNHDA, CDR2 SQIVND, per germline (reference sequence). The J segment lost 1 base and the V segment lost 3 bases, leaving 8 bases of the junction unmatched. The CDR3 coding sequence is TGTGCCAGTAGTATCTCCGGGACTAGCGGGGGATCATCTGGGGCCAACGTCCTGACTTTC. Amino acid sequence: CASSISGTSGGSSGANVLTF.

The J gene is TRBJ1-6, the V gene TRBV10-3; TRBD1 matches 7 bases. J was trimmed by 8 bases and V by 10 bases; bases with no gene match: 11. CDR1 and CDR2 (germline): ENHRY, SYGVKD. The CDR3 length is 14 residues. CDR3 protein: CATKGSGGDSPLHF. As DNA, the CDR3 is TGTGCCACCAAAGGGTCAGGGGGTGATTCACCCCTCCACTTT.

The rearrangement joins TRBV3-1 (or the pseudogene TRBV3-2) to TRBJ2-7; tentatively, D is TRBD1 (5 bases). CDR1 LGHDT and CDR2 YNNKEL come from the germline V gene (reference sequence). The V end was cut by 0 bases, the J end by 3 bases, with 12 bases between. The CDR3 loop spans 15 amino acids. CDR3 coding DNA: TGTGCCAGCAGCCAAGAAGTCAAAGGGGACTACGAGCAGTACGTC. Translation gives CASSQEVKGDYEQYV.

The CDR3 coding sequence is TGTGCCAGCAGCGCGCAGGGGGCGGTGACTGAAGCTTTCTTT. Encoded protein: CASSAQGAVTEAFF. The chain recombines TRBV7-9 with TRBJ1-1, with TRBD1 matching over 8 bases. V gave up 5 bases and J gave up 5 bases; unmatched junction bases: 7. CDR3 length: 14 residues. Looked up from germline, CDR1 is SEHNR and CDR2 is FQNEAQ (reference sequence).

The V and J genes are TRBV7-2 and TRBJ1-5; D is unresolved. There are 13 residues in the CDR3. The ends were cut back, 4 bases at V and 3 bases at J, with 7 bases in the middle. The germline V gene encodes CDR1 SGHTA and CDR2 FQGNSA. CDR3 sequence (DNA): TGTGCCAGCAGCTGGAGTTCCAATCAGCCCCAGCATTTT. It yields the protein CASSWSSNQPQHF. Combining the CDR3 with reference TRBV7-2 and TRBJ1-5 gives the whole variable domain GAGVSQSPSNKVTEKGKDVELRCDPISGHTALYWYRQSLGQGLEFLIYFQGNSAPDKSGLPSDRFSAERTGGSVSTLTIQRTQQEDSAVYLCASSWSSNQPQHFGDGTRLSIL.